The 14 T cell receptor beta chains given below trace back to one sample, sequenced in a study of OX40 agonist ivuxolimab in advanced cancers. This table comes from immunoSEQ multiplex PCR, and its TCRdb copy is limited to in-frame clones, with some not included. The table has tens of thousands of clones, about 88% seen once. The starting material was CD4+ or CD8+ T cells sorted from blood, obtained in a trial of the OX40 agonist ivuxolimab. The receptors derive from an adult with an advanced solid tumor such as melanoma, head and neck, liver or kidney cancer.

The rearrangement uses TRBV18 and TRBJ1-1; tentative D call: TRBD1 (6 bases). Germline lookup yields CDR1 KGHSH and CDR2 LQKENI. The V end was cut by 1 base, the J end by 10 bases, with 19 bases between. The CDR3 loop spans 15 amino acids. The CDR3 sequence is CASSPLIGQQGVAFF. In nucleotides, the CDR3 is TGTGCCAGCTCACCACTAATTGGACAGCAAGGGGTAGCTTTCTTT.

This clone was counted only a few times. V usage is TRBV9 and J usage is TRBJ2-2; no clear D gene. CDR1 and CDR2 (germline): SGDLS, YYNGEE. This CDR3 has 15 amino acids. V gave up 0 bases and J gave up 4 bases, with 10 bases separating them. The CDR3 region is CASSVGGNPTGELFF. DNA for the CDR3: TGTGCCAGCAGCGTAGGGGGAAATCCCACCGGGGAGCTGTTTTTT.

The chain is built from TRBV11-2 and TRBJ2-3; possible D gene TRBD2, 6 bases. The CDR3 is 14 residues long. Germline CDR1 is SGHAT and CDR2 is FQNNGV. V lost 5 bases and J lost 2, with 11 bases in between. CDR3 DNA sequence: TGTGCCAGCAGCCTCCGGAGGGTCACAGATACGCAGTATTTT. Its protein product is CASSLRRVTDTQYF.

The chain carries TRBV5-8 and TRBJ2-1; perhaps TRBD1 as D (6 bases). Germline CDR1 and CDR2: SGHTS and YDEGEE. V was pared by 0 bases and J by 0 bases, with 7 bases between. The CDR3 totals 15 residues. The CDR3 DNA is TGTGCCAGCAGCTTGGGGGGGCTCTCCTACAATGAGCAGTTCTTC. It specifies CASSLGGLSYNEQFF.

This clone was found once. The chain combines TRBV2 with TRBJ1-5; D is unresolved. CDR3 size: 12 residues. Germline V gene data show CDR1 as SNHLY and CDR2 as FYNNEI. Trimming took off 3 bases at V and 9 bases at J, with 9 bases between the two ends. The CDR3 loop reads CASSESKGPQHF. The DNA for the CDR3 is TGTGCCAGCAGTGAGTCGAAGGGGCCCCAGCATTTT.

The J gene is TRBJ2-1, the V gene TRBV30, with 9 bases identical to TRBD2. V lost 7 bases and J lost 3; bases outside the gene matches: 4. This CDR3 has 13 residues. From germline, CDR1 is GTSNPN and CDR2 SVGIG (reference sequence). The CDR3 protein is CAYDSGSYNEQFF. The CDR3 DNA is TGTGCCTATGATAGCGGGAGCTACAATGAGCAGTTCTTC.

Notes on this clone: At one of its ends the junction is not consistent with the germline gene, which may arise from a read error. The CDR3 DNA follows: TGTGCCTGGAGGACTAGCGGGAGGTCCGAGAGATTCTACGAGCAGTGCTTC. Encoded protein: CAWRTSGRSERFYEQCF. The gene calls are TRBV30 and TRBJ2-7, with 13 positions matching TRBD2. The CDR3 runs to 17 residues. The germline CDR1 and CDR2 sequences are GTSNPN and SVGIG (reference sequence). The full variable domain, completed using reference TRBV30 and TRBJ2-7, is SQTIHQWPATLVQPVGSPLSLECTVEGTSNPNLYWYRQAAGRGLQLLFYSVGIGQISSEVPQNLSASRPQDRQFILSSKKLLLSDSGFYLCAWRTSGRSERFYEQCFGPGTRLTVT.

V is TRBV5-6 and J is TRBJ1-3; TRBD1 matches 7 bases. V shed 2 bases, J shed 0 bases, and the junction held 5 bases outside the gene matches. The germline V gene has CDR1 SGHDT and CDR2 YYEEEE. The CDR3 runs to 16 residues. CDR3 in amino acids: CASSFPGGFSGNTIYF. DNA for the CDR3: TGTGCCAGCAGCTTTCCAGGGGGATTCTCTGGAAACACCATATATTTT.

The chain couples TRBV4-1 to TRBJ1-3; 9 nucleotides agree with TRBD1. The junction had 12 bases not matched to a gene; V was cut back by 2 bases and J by 4 bases. The germline V gene encodes CDR1 MGHRA and CDR2 YSYEKL. The CDR3 extends over 18 amino acids. DNA of the CDR3: TGCGCCAGCAGCCAAAAGGGAGGGACAGGGTCGTTCGGAAACACCATATATTTT. Protein product: CASSQKGGTGSFGNTIYF.

CDR3 amino acids: CASSLTGLNEKLFF. The CDR3 nucleotides are TGTGCCAGCAGCTTGACAGGGCTTAATGAAAAACTGTTTTTT. This rearrangement joins TRBV5-8 to TRBJ1-4, with D maybe TRBD1 (6 bases). The CDR3 contains 14 residues. Trimming took off 1 base at V and 4 bases at J, with 8 bases between the two ends. CDR1 and CDR2 from the germline V gene are SGHTS and YDEGEE. The full variable domain, completed using reference TRBV5-8 and TRBJ1-4, is EAGVTQSPTHLIKTRGQQATLRCSPISGHTSVYWYQQALGLGLQFLLWYDEGEERNRGNFPPRFSGRQFPNYSSELNVNALELEDSALYLCASSLTGLNEKLFFGSGTQLSVL.

This sequence joins TRBV7-2 and TRBJ1-2; 10 nucleotides align to TRBD1. The CDR3 has 17 amino acids. Germline CDR1 is SGHTA and CDR2 is FQGNSA. The V gene end was trimmed by 4 bases and the J gene end by 4 bases; junction bases not matched to a gene: 12. The CDR3 DNA reads TGTGCCAGCAGCTCGGGGGACAGGGGTCGGGGAGGCTATGGCTACACCTTC. Its protein product is CASSSGDRGRGGYGYTF.

The chain couples TRBV7-8 to TRBJ1-2; 10 nucleotides line up with TRBD1. Germline lookup yields CDR1 SGHVS and CDR2 FQNEAQ. There are 14 residues in the CDR3. Trimming cost V 5 bases and J 3 bases; bases outside gene matches: 3. The CDR3 loop is CASSPDRGDYGYTF. CDR3 nucleotide sequence: TGTGCCAGCAGCCCGGACAGGGGGGACTATGGCTACACCTTC.

The chain couples TRBV7-9 to TRBJ2-1; 8 positions agree with TRBD1. The germline CDR1 and CDR2 sequences are SEHNR and FQNEAQ (reference sequence). The V gene end was trimmed by 4 bases and the J gene end by 13 bases; junction bases not matched to a gene: 6. CDR3 length: 12 amino acids. In nucleotides, the CDR3 is TGTGCCAGCAGCTCAGGGGGCGGATCACAGTTCTTC. Protein sequence: CASSSGGGSQFF.

Notes on this clone: The same CDR3 can be traced to other DNA sequences in this sample. This chain's CDR3 is CASSLDHRDEQFF. The CDR3 DNA is TGTGCCAGCAGCTTAGATCATCGTGATGAGCAGTTCTTC. The J gene is TRBJ2-1, the V gene TRBV11-3; no clear D. The CDR3 covers 13 residues. Trimming removed 0 bases from V and 8 bases from J, with 8 bases in between. CDR1 SGHNT and CDR2 YENEEA come from the germline V gene.